The clone carrying this T cell receptor beta chain was detected only a few times. The V gene's germline CDR1 is SGHRS and CDR2 YFSETQ. The V end was cut by 0 bases, the J end by 4 bases, with 8 bases between. This CDR3 contains 14 residues. TCRdb reprocessed the RT-PCR reads with MiXCR, giving one entry per CDR3 protein. The data show about 680,000 distinct CDR3 sequences, approximately 15% seen once. This TCR derives from a female donor in good health, serving as a healthy control. The chain links TRBV5-1 to TRBJ2-4; no clear D gene. Sample: memory CD4+ T cells from blood. The CDR3 bases are TGCGCCAGCAGCTTGGGAGACTCGAAAAACATTCAGTACTTC. Its translation is CASSLGDSKNIQYF.